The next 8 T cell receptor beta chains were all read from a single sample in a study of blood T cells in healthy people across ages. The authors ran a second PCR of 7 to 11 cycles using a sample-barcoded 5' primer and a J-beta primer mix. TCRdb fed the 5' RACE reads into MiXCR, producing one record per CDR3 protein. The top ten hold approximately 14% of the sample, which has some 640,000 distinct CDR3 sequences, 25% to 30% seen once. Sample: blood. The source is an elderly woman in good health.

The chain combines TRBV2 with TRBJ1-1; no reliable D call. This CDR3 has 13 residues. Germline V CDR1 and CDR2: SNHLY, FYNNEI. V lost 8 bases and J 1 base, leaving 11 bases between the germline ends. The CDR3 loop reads CASRASGNTEAFF. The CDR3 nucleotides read TGTGCCAGCCGGGCATCAGGGAACACTGAAGCTTTCTTT. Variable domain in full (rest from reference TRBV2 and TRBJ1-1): EPEVTQTPSHQVTQMGQEVILRCVPISNHLYFYWYRQILGQKVEFLVSFYNNEISEKSEIFDDQFSVERPDGSNFTLKIRSTKLEDSAMYFCASRASGNTEAFFGQGTRLTVV.

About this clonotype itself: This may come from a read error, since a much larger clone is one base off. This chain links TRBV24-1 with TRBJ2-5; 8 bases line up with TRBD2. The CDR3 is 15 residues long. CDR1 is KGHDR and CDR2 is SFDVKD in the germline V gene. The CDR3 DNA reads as TGTGCCACCAGTGAAAGCGGGGGCCCTCAAGAGGCCCAGTACTTC. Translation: CATSESGGPQEAQYF.

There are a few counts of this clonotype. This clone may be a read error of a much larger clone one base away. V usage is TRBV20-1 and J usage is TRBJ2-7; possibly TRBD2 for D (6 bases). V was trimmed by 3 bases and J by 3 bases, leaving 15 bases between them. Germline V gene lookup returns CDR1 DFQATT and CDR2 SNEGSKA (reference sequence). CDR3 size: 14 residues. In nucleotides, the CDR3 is TGCAGTGCTAGTAGAGAGGCGGGGCGCTACGAGCAGTACTTC. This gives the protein CSASREAGRYEQYF.

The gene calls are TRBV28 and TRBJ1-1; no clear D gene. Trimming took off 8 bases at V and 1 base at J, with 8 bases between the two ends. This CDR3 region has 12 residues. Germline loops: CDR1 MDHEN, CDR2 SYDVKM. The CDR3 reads CASWATNTEAFF. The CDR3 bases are TGTGCCAGCTGGGCAACGAACACTGAAGCTTTCTTT. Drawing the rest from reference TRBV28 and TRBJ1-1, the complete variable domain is DVKVTQSSRYLVKRTGEKVFLECVQDMDHENMFWYRQDPGLGLRLIYFSYDVKMKEKGDIPEGYSVSREKKERFSLILESASTNQTSMYLCASWATNTEAFFGQGTRLTVV.

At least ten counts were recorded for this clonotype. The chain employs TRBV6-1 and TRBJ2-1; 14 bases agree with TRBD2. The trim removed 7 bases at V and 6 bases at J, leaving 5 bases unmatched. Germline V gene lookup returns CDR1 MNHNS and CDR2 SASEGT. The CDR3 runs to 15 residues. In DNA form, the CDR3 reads TGTGCCAGCACCTCGACTAGCGGGGGGGCCAATGAGCAGTTCTTC. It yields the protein CASTSTSGGANEQFF.

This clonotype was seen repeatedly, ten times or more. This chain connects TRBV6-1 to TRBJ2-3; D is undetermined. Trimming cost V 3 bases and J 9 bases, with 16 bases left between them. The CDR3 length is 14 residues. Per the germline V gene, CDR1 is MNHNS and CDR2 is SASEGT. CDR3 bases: TGTGCCAGCAGTGATGGCAGATCAGATACGACGCAGTATTTT. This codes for CASSDGRSDTTQYF.

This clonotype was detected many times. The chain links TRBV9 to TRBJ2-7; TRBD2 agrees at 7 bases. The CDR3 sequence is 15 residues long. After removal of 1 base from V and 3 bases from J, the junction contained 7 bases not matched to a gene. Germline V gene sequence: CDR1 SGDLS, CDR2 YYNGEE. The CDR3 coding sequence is TGTGCCAGCAGCGTAAGCCCAGCGGGGAACTACGAGCAGTACTTC. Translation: CASSVSPAGNYEQYF.

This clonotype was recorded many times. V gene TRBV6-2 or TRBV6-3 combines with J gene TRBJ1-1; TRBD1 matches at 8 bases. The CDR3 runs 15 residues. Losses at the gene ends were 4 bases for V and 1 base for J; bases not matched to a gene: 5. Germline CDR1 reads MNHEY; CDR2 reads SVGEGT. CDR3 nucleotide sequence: TGTGCCAGCAGTTTGGACAGGGCCCCGAACACTGAAGCTTTCTTT. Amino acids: CASSLDRAPNTEAFF.